This TCR beta chain was sequenced during a study of blood T cell repertoires in COVID-19. The overall study: From the United States, Italy and Spain came samples of acute and convalescent COVID-19. T cells, B-cell-depleted T cells, or PBMCs provided the cDNA or gDNA that served as material.

In the original processing: How many nucleated cells were present was estimated from reference gene primer amplification. Measured with immunoSEQ multiplex PCR; TCRdb has only the in-frame clones, and not every one. V, J and clone size reflect that table, while D and trimming were determined from the DNA. The data show over 100,000 clones, with approximately 88% seen just once and 4% to 6% held by the top ten. The CDR3 is 14 residues long. V lost 4 bases and J lost 14; bases outside the gene matches: 11. CDR1 is SNHLY and CDR2 is FYNNEI in the germline V gene. The chain employs TRBV2 and TRBJ1-6, with TRBD1 matching over 7 bases. This TCR derives from a human donor in a cohort sampled during active COVID-19. Input material: peripheral blood. CDR3 bases: TGTGCCAGCAGTGTGGGCAGGGGGGACGTGGCCCTCCACTTT. The encoded protein is CASSVGRGDVALHF.